Listed below are T cell receptor beta chains from one sample, sequenced in a study of T cells after posttransplantation cyclophosphamide. Assay: immunoSEQ multiplex PCR; the TCRdb copy retains only in-frame clones and omits some. The sample records about 11,000 clones, around 86% being singletons. Sequences were derived from CD4+ T cells sorted from PBMCs, sampled after allogeneic stem cell transplant with posttransplant cyclophosphamide. These receptors originate from a male patient aged 30 to 39 who received an allogeneic stem cell transplant from a related donor, was CMV-positive, and had acute GVHD only. Some T cells may have originated in the graft donor. The CDR3 runs from the conserved cysteine through the conserved F or W. D genes are given only for firm matches. Not all rows give a size; the values are once, few, many and, for expanded clones, a class.

abundance: NA
len: 16
d_gene: TRBD1
v_gene: TRBV10-3
j_gene: TRBJ1-1
CDR3aa: CAMRGDRGSMNTEAFF
CDR3nt: TGTGCCATGAGGGGGGACAGGGGGTCAATGAACACTGAAGCTTTCTTT

abundance: NA
len: 16
d_gene: TRBD1
v_gene: TRBV25-1
j_gene: TRBJ1-2
CDR3aa: CASSEFGQGANYGYTF
CDR3nt: TGTGCCAGCAGTGAATTCGGACAGGGGGCTAACTATGGCTACACCTTC

abundance: NA
len: 15
d_gene: TRBD1
v_gene: TRBV6-5
j_gene: TRBJ1-2
CDR3aa: CASSYPGQTFRGYTF
CDR3nt: TGTGCCAGCAGTTACCCGGGACAGACGTTTAGGGGCTACACCTTC

abundance: NA
len: 13
d_gene: TRBD1
v_gene: TRBV6-1
j_gene: TRBJ1-4
CDR3aa: CASQRDRDEKLFF
CDR3nt: TGTGCCAGCCAGCGGGACAGGGATGAAAAACTGTTTTTT

abundance: NA
len: 16
d_gene: TRBD2
v_gene: TRBV10-1
j_gene: TRBJ2-1
CDR3aa: CASNRGLAGVYNEQFF
CDR3nt: TGCGCCAGCAATCGCGGACTAGCGGGAGTATACAATGAGCAGTTCTTC

abundance: NA
len: 15
d_gene: TRBD2
v_gene: TRBV15
j_gene: TRBJ2-7
CDR3aa: CATSRDVAGGYEQYF
CDR3nt: TGTGCCACCAGCAGAGATGTGGCGGGGGGCTACGAGCAGTACTTC

abundance: NA
len: 16
d_gene: NA
v_gene: TRBV4-2
j_gene: TRBJ1-2
CDR3aa: CASSQVGGGFNYGYTF
CDR3nt: TGTGCCAGCAGCCAAGTTGGGGGGGGGTTCAACTATGGCTACACCTTC

abundance: NA
len: 13
d_gene: NA
v_gene: TRBV11-3
j_gene: TRBJ1-1
CDR3aa: CASSLGEGTEAFF
CDR3nt: TGTGCCAGCAGCTTAGGGGAGGGCACTGAAGCTTTCTTT

abundance: NA
len: 14
d_gene: NA
v_gene: TRBV28
j_gene: TRBJ1-1
CDR3aa: CASSSAWANTEAFF
CDR3nt: TGTGCCAGCAGTTCAGCATGGGCGAACACTGAAGCTTTCTTT

abundance: few
len: 12
d_gene: TRBD1
v_gene: TRBV30
j_gene: TRBJ1-2
CDR3aa: CAWGQGWYGYTF
CDR3nt: TGTGCCTGGGGACAGGGGTGGTATGGCTACACCTTC

abundance: few
len: 13
d_gene: TRBD1
v_gene: TRBV7-9
j_gene: TRBJ1-6
CDR3aa: CASSRTGNSPLHF
CDR3nt: TGTGCCAGCAGCCGGACAGGCAACTCCCCCCTCCACTTT

abundance: NA
len: 15
d_gene: TRBD1
v_gene: TRBV19
j_gene: TRBJ1-4
CDR3aa: CASSPSTGGNEKLFF
CDR3nt: TGTGCCAGTAGCCCCTCGACAGGGGGGAATGAAAAACTGTTTTTT

abundance: few
len: 12
d_gene: NA
v_gene: TRBV28
j_gene: TRBJ1-5
CDR3aa: CASRTTVQPQHF
CDR3nt: TGTGCCAGCCGTACGACAGTTCAGCCCCAGCATTTT

abundance: NA
len: 16
d_gene: TRBD2
v_gene: TRBV11-2
j_gene: TRBJ2-4
CDR3aa: CASSWTSGGEWNIQYF
CDR3nt: TGTGCCAGCAGCTGGACTAGCGGGGGGGAATGGAACATTCAGTACTTC

abundance: NA
len: 14
d_gene: TRBD1
v_gene: TRBV7-8
j_gene: TRBJ1-6
CDR3aa: CASSLDRGDSPLHF
CDR3nt: TGTGCCAGCAGTCTCGACAGGGGCGATTCACCCCTCCACTTT

abundance: NA
len: 16
d_gene: NA
v_gene: TRBV6-1
j_gene: TRBJ1-5
CDR3aa: CASSEGAGIGNQPQHF
CDR3nt: TGTGCCAGCAGTGAAGGGGCGGGAATCGGCAATCAGCCCCAGCATTTT

abundance: once
len: 15
d_gene: NA
v_gene: TRBV11-1
j_gene: TRBJ2-7
CDR3aa: CASSLDGGMAYEQYF
CDR3nt: TGTGCCAGCAGCTTAGACGGGGGAATGGCCTACGAGCAGTACTTC

abundance: NA
len: 13
d_gene: NA
v_gene: TRBV7-9
j_gene: TRBJ1-1
CDR3aa: CASSLSVNTEAFF
CDR3nt: TGTGCCAGCAGCTTGTCAGTGAACACTGAAGCTTTCTTT